This T cell receptor beta chain was documented in a study of OX40 agonist ivuxolimab in advanced cancers. Study-wide context: Patients receiving dose escalation had hepatocellular carcinoma, melanoma, renal cell or head and neck cancer. A male proportion of under 90% was recorded, with mean age around 55 years and range about 20 to 79. Study results and caveats: Expanded clones tended on average to be more numerous among CD8+ T cells than CD4+. Low levels of normalized T-cell clonal expansion also appeared in some nonresponders.

The table came from immunoSEQ multiplex PCR; TCRdb's copy has only in-frame clones and leaves some out. The top ten clones hold more than 2% of a sample with approximately 58,000 clones, about four fifths of them seen once. There are 14 residues in the CDR3. Per the germline V gene, CDR1 is SGHTA and CDR2 is FQGNSA. Trimming cost V 6 bases and J 4 bases; bases outside gene matches: 6. About this clone: The antigen is not known.

The sequencing used CD4+ or CD8+ T cells sorted from blood, collected in a trial of the OX40 agonist ivuxolimab. This chain links TRBV7-2 with TRBJ2-5; 9 bases fit TRBD2. The sequence was obtained from an adult with an advanced solid tumor such as melanoma, head and neck, liver or kidney cancer. In DNA form, the CDR3 reads TGTGCCAGCAGAAGAGCGGGGGGAGGAGAGACCCAGTACTTC. This codes for CASRRAGGGETQYF. Variable domain in full (rest from reference TRBV7-2 and TRBJ2-5): GAGVSQSPSNKVTEKGKDVELRCDPISGHTALYWYRQSLGQGLEFLIYFQGNSAPDKSGLPSDRFSAERTGGSVSTLTIQRTQQEDSAVYLCASRRAGGGETQYFGPGTRLLVL.